The 13 T cell receptor beta chains below were found in one sample sequenced in a study of blood T cell repertoires in COVID-19. Produced via immunoSEQ multiplex PCR; TCRdb's table is partial and in-frame only. The sample has tens of thousands of clones; 75% to 90% are singletons. Sequences were obtained from peripheral blood. The receptor set was obtained from a man older than 75 with acute or convalescent COVID-19.

This chain joins TRBV6-2 or TRBV6-3 and TRBJ1-5; 7 bases are a match to TRBD1. V shed 5 bases and J 4 bases; nucleotides not matched to a gene: 8. Germline CDR1 MNHEY, CDR2 SVGEGT. The CDR3 has 15 amino acids. The CDR3 DNA is TGTGCCAGCAGTACGGGACAGAGACTTAATCAGCCCCAGCATTTT. Protein: CASSTGQRLNQPQHF.

This clone was counted only a few times. The chain links TRBV5-8 to TRBJ2-2, with D tentatively TRBD2 (7 bases). The germline gives CDR1 SGHTS, CDR2 YDEGEE. This CDR3 region has 18 residues. V was shortened by 3 bases and J by 9 bases, with 27 bases between the two germline ends. The CDR3 loop reads CASSSRRTGGLVTRELFF. The CDR3 DNA follows: TGTGCCAGCAGCTCCCGAAGGACGGGGGGCCTGGTGACCAGGGAGCTGTTTTTT.

The gene calls are TRBV27 and TRBJ2-3; TRBD2 is a possible D gene (5 bases). V was cut by 1 base and J by 2 bases, with 10 bases left in between. The CDR3 loop spans 15 amino acids. Germline values: CDR1 MNHEY, CDR2 SMNVEV (reference sequence). The CDR3 region is CASSLYRGYTDTQYF. The CDR3 DNA reads TGTGCCAGCAGTTTATATCGGGGTTACACAGATACGCAGTATTTT.

With respect to this clone: A junction boundary mismatches the germline segment, possibly from a read error. The chain links TRBV5-1 to TRBJ2-2, with 8 bases aligning to TRBD1. Germline loops: CDR1 SGHRS, CDR2 YFSETQ. The CDR3 loop spans 16 amino acids. The CDR3 nucleotides read TGCGCCAGCAGCAGGGCAGGGGGCGCGAATACCGGGGAGCTGTTTTTT. It codes for CASSRAGGANTGELFF.

The rearrangement joins TRBV27 to TRBJ1-3; 10 bases agree with TRBD1. The CDR3 is 17 amino acids. The junction had 5 bases not matched to a gene; V was cut back by 0 bases and J by 3 bases. CDR1 is MNHEY and CDR2 is SMNVEV in the germline V gene (reference sequence). The CDR3 region has the DNA TGTGCCAGCAGTTTATCAACCGGGACAGGGGTTGGAAACACCATATATTTT. It is translated as CASSLSTGTGVGNTIYF.

This clone was counted between two and nine times. The chain has TRBV7-2 and TRBJ2-7; no definite D call. V lost 6 bases and J lost 0, with 15 bases in between. Germline V gene lookup returns CDR1 SGHTA and CDR2 FQGNSA. The CDR3 length is 15 residues. CDR3 sequence (DNA): TGTGCCAGCAGGCGAGACTCAGCCCTCTCCTACGAGCAGTACTTC. It codes for CASRRDSALSYEQYF.

Only one count was recorded for this clone. The genes are TRBV28 and TRBJ2-7, with a weak D call TRBD1 (6 bases). With 1 base removed from V and 3 bases from J, the gap between germline ends came to 10 bases. The CDR3 covers 14 residues. Per germline, CDR1 MDHEN and CDR2 SYDVKM. CDR3 sequence reads: CASSLFPDSYEQYF. The CDR3 region has the DNA TGTGCCAGCAGTTTATTCCCGGACAGCTACGAGCAGTACTTC.

The J gene is TRBJ2-7, the V gene TRBV11-3, with D maybe TRBD1 (6 bases). The CDR3 has 14 residues. CDR1 SGHNT and CDR2 YENEEA come from the germline V gene. V lost 7 bases to trimming and J lost 0 bases, with 13 bases between them. CDR3 sequence reads: CASNTGTSSYEQYF. The CDR3 nucleotides read TGTGCCAGCAACACCGGGACAAGCTCCTACGAGCAGTACTTC.

The chain has TRBV7-2 and TRBJ1-4, with D tentatively TRBD1 (6 bases). Germline values: CDR1 SGHTA, CDR2 FQGNSA. The CDR3 contains 14 residues. V lost 4 bases to trimming and J lost 7 bases, with 13 bases between them. The CDR3 loop is CASSSDRGGEKLFF. The DNA for the CDR3 is TGTGCCAGCAGCTCGGACAGAGGTGGTGAAAAACTGTTTTTT.

The genes are TRBV19 and TRBJ2-4; a possible D gene is TRBD2 (5 bases). This CDR3 region has 14 residues. V lost 3 bases and J lost 8, with 14 bases in between. Per the germline V gene, CDR1 is LNHDA and CDR2 is SQIVND (reference sequence). The CDR3 coding sequence is TGTGCCAGTAGTATCGGCAAAACGGAGGACATTCAGTACTTC. This sequence encodes CASSIGKTEDIQYF.

The V and J genes are TRBV6-2 or TRBV6-3 and TRBJ2-3; 12 bases align to TRBD2. CDR1 is MNHEY, CDR2 SVGEGT, per germline. V was pared by 6 bases and J by 2 bases, with 6 bases of the junction left unmatched. This CDR3 is 16 amino acids long. Here the CDR3 DNA reads TGTGCCAGCAGCCGTTGGACTAGCGGGAACACAGATACGCAGTATTTT. Translating it yields CASSRWTSGNTDTQYF.

The chain has TRBV7-6 and TRBJ1-1; a weak D match, TRBD1 (6 bases). Trimming removed 0 bases from V and 4 bases from J, with 12 bases in between. This CDR3 region has 15 residues. Germline values: CDR1 SGHVS, CDR2 FNYEAQ. The CDR3 spells CASSLATGSGTEAFF. CDR3 nucleotides: TGTGCCAGCAGCTTAGCCACAGGGTCGGGCACTGAAGCTTTCTTT.

This clone came up a few times. The chain is built from TRBV21-1 and TRBJ1-1; no check of the table's D call, TRBD1, against the DNA was made. TRBV21-1 is a recognized pseudogene. This CDR3 contains 16 residues. CDR3 residues: CASSPRQGPMNTEAFF. CDR3 coding DNA: TGTGCCAGCAGCCCCCGACAGGGGCCCATGAACACTGAAGCTTTCTTT.